The 23 T cell receptor beta chains listed next were all sequenced from one sample in a study of cytomegalovirus exposure and HLA in healthy donors (dated by TCRdb to the late 2010s). Library generation was performed with the immunoSEQ multiplex PCR assay. TCRdb stores this immuneACCESS table with in-frame sequences only. Part of the clones is absent; in the studies checked, under half of the shortfall reflects unresolved V genes, and no reason is known for the rest. For this sample there are under 200,000 clones; about 90% appear just once. Roughly 3% of the sample goes to the ten largest clones. Sequencing input: PBMCs. Receptor source: a woman under 30 in good health and CMV-seropositive.

This chain uses TRBV7-9 with TRBJ1-6; no firm D call. The CDR3 covers 17 residues. The V gene's germline CDR1 is SEHNR and CDR2 FQNEAQ (reference sequence). V lost 7 bases and J lost 7, with 23 bases in between. DNA for the CDR3: TGTGCCAGCACCATTGTCCAGGATCTATGGTGGAATTCACCCCTCCACTTT. Its translation: CASTIVQDLWWNSPLHF.

The rearrangement uses TRBV6-5 and TRBJ2-3; possible D gene TRBD2, 5 bases. The germline V and J ends were trimmed by 0 bases and 2 bases, with 9 bases remaining between them. CDR3 length: 15 amino acids. Germline CDR1 reads MNHEY; CDR2 reads SVGAGI. The CDR3 region has the DNA TGTGCCAGCAGTTACTCGATGGGAGTCACAGATACGCAGTATTTT. The encoded protein is CASSYSMGVTDTQYF.

In its sample, this clone was seen once. The chain links TRBV27 to TRBJ2-4, with TRBD1 identical over 7 bases. CDR3 length equals 19 residues. CDR1 is MNHEY and CDR2 is SMNVEV in the germline V gene (reference sequence). Trimming at V came to 5 bases and at J to 1 base, leaving 17 bases not matched to a gene. CDR3 DNA sequence: TGTGCCAGCAGTCCCGAACGCCTAGACAGGGTAGGGGCCAAAAACATTCAGTACTTC. Its protein product is CASSPERLDRVGAKNIQYF.

The chain has TRBV4-2 and TRBJ1-5; tentative D call: TRBD1 (5 bases). Germline V gene sequence: CDR1 LGHNA, CDR2 YNFKEQ. The CDR3 totals 15 residues. V was pared by 0 bases and J by 7 bases, with 13 bases between. The CDR3 region has the DNA TGTGCCAGCAGCCAAGAGGGCCCACCAGGGCAGCCCCAGCATTTT. It translates to CASSQEGPPGQPQHF.

The chain recombines TRBV5-6 with TRBJ1-5; TRBD1 is a possible D gene (6 bases). Germline CDR1 SGHDT, CDR2 YYEEEE. The CDR3 consists of 13 residues. Trimming pared 1 base from V and 6 bases from J, leaving 8 bases between. CDR3 nucleotide sequence: TGTGCCAGCAGCTTGACAGGGAGTCAGCCCCAGCATTTT. Translation: CASSLTGSQPQHF.

The chain employs TRBV5-1 and TRBJ1-1; no reliable D call. This CDR3 is built from 13 residues. Looked up from germline, CDR1 is SGHRS and CDR2 is YFSETQ. V dropped 0 bases and J dropped 12 bases, with 15 bases sitting between them. DNA for the CDR3: TGCGCCAGCAGCTTGGGTACGTGGGAGCTGACTTTCTTT. Amino acids: CASSLGTWELTFF.

This chain connects TRBV6-6 to TRBJ2-7, with D perhaps TRBD2 (5 bases). Germline CDR1 MNHNY, CDR2 SVGAGI (reference sequence). V was pared by 4 bases and J by 5 bases, with 18 bases between. The CDR3 spans 15 residues. The CDR3: CASSFLELARDEQYF. Written as DNA, the CDR3 is TGTGCCAGCAGTTTTTTAGAGCTAGCACGCGACGAGCAGTACTTC.

This sequence joins TRBV28 and TRBJ2-7, with TRBD1 matching over 8 bases. This CDR3 has 15 residues. J gave up 7 bases and V 10 bases, and 18 bases lay outside the gene matches. Germline CDR1 and CDR2: MDHEN and SYDVKM. The CDR3 nucleotides read TGTGCCATCCAAGCGACCGGGACAGGACGGGAAGAGCAGTACTTC. Translating it yields CAIQATGTGREEQYF.

The rearrangement joins TRBV19 to TRBJ2-7; D possibly corresponds to TRBD2 (6 bases). The V end was cut by 1 base, the J end by 0 bases, with 10 bases between. Germline CDR1 reads LNHDA; CDR2 reads SQIVND (reference sequence). The CDR3 totals 15 residues. The CDR3 region is CASSIGDWSSYEQYF. Here the CDR3 DNA reads TGTGCCAGTAGTATAGGGGACTGGAGCTCCTACGAGCAGTACTTC.

CDR3 residues: CASSLIRGGTGELFF. For the CDR3, the DNA is TGCGCCAGCAGCTTGATCAGGGGAGGGACCGGGGAGCTGTTTTTT. The genes are TRBV5-1 and TRBJ2-2; a possible D gene is TRBD2 (7 bases). V lost 1 base, J lost 5 bases, and 12 bases lay in between. The CDR3 spans 15 residues. CDR1 is SGHRS and CDR2 is YFSETQ in the germline V gene. The full variable domain, completed using reference TRBV5-1 and TRBJ2-2, is KAGVTQTPRYLIKTRGQQVTLSCSPISGHRSVSWYQQTPGQGLQFLFEYFSETQRNKGNFPGRFSGRQFSNSRSEMNVSTLELGDSALYLCASSLIRGGTGELFFGEGSRLTVL.

This clone was seen more than once but under ten times. J is TRBJ2-7 and V is TRBV27; 13 bases fit TRBD2. CDR3 size: 15 residues. The germline V gene encodes CDR1 MNHEY and CDR2 SMNVEV (reference sequence). V lost 5 bases and J lost 5; bases outside the gene matches: 6. The CDR3 sequence is CASSPPGLAGHEQYF. The CDR3 DNA follows: TGTGCCAGCAGTCCCCCGGGACTAGCGGGACACGAGCAGTACTTC.

The chain recombines TRBV7-9 with TRBJ1-2, with D possibly TRBD1 on 5 matching bases. The CDR3 length is 15 residues. CDR1 and CDR2 from the germline V gene are SEHNR and FQNEAQ (reference sequence). Trimming stripped 3 bases from V and 1 base from J, with 12 bases between. The CDR3 is CASSFFAGGNYGYTF. CDR3 DNA: TGTGCCAGCAGCTTTTTCGCGGGGGGTAACTATGGCTACACCTTC.

CDR3 sequence: CASSQGLAGEETQYF. The DNA of the CDR3 is TGTGCCAGCAGCCAAGGACTAGCGGGAGAAGAGACCCAGTACTTC. This chain joins TRBV14 and TRBJ2-5, with 12 bases fitting TRBD2. CDR1 is SGHDN, CDR2 FVKESK, per germline. The CDR3 has 15 amino acids. With 1 base clipped from V and 3 bases from J, the junction kept 0 bases outside the gene matches.

The chain joins TRBV18 to TRBJ2-2; D remains ambiguous. Germline V lookup: CDR1 KGHSH, CDR2 LQKENI. This CDR3 comprises 14 residues. The ends were cut back, 3 bases at V and 1 base at J, with 6 bases in the middle. The CDR3 coding sequence is TGTGCCAGCTCACCGACGGGGAACACCGGGGAGCTGTTTTTT. Translating it yields CASSPTGNTGELFF.

The chain combines TRBV19 with TRBJ2-3; possible D gene TRBD1, 6 bases. Trimming left V 4 bases short and J 4 bases short, with 15 bases between. The CDR3 sequence is 15 residues long. CDR1 LNHDA and CDR2 SQIVND come from the germline V gene (reference sequence). The CDR3 reads CASSTQGMMADTQYF. The CDR3 region has the DNA TGTGCCAGTAGTACACAGGGTATGATGGCAGATACGCAGTATTTT. The variable domain in full, with the rest retrieved from reference TRBV19 and TRBJ2-3, is DGGITQSPKYLFRKEGQNVTLSCEQNLNHDAMYWYRQDPGQGLRLIYYSQIVNDFQKGDIAEGYSVSREKKESFPLTVTSAQKNPTAFYLCASSTQGMMADTQYFGPGTRLTVL.

The CDR3 coding sequence is TGTGCCAGCTCTCACGCCGGGGGATGGGAACACGAGCAGTACTTC. This encodes CASSHAGGWEHEQYF. The J gene is TRBJ2-7, the V gene TRBV6-1; a possible D gene is TRBD2 (6 bases). Trimming stripped 8 bases from V and 5 bases from J, with 22 bases between. Germline V gives CDR1 MNHNS, CDR2 SASEGT. The CDR3 is 15 residues long.

V usage is TRBV2 and J usage is TRBJ1-1, with D uncertain. Germline CDR1 SNHLY, CDR2 FYNNEI. Trimming stripped 4 bases from V and 4 bases from J, with 10 bases between. The CDR3 runs 13 residues. The CDR3 sequence: CASSAEGSTEAFF. DNA for the CDR3: TGTGCCAGCAGTGCAGAGGGCAGCACTGAAGCTTTCTTT.

The genes are TRBV5-1 and TRBJ2-7; 8 nucleotides match TRBD2. The CDR3 totals 14 residues. The germline V gene encodes CDR1 SGHRS and CDR2 YFSETQ. V was clipped by 4 bases and J by 5 bases; unmatched bases: 8. CDR3 sequence: CASSPVGLADEQYF. The CDR3 coding sequence is TGCGCCAGCAGCCCGGTCGGACTAGCCGACGAGCAGTACTTC.

V and J are TRBV7-9 and TRBJ1-1, with D unresolved. Trimming removed 0 bases from V and 11 bases from J, with 16 bases in between. Germline V gene sequence: CDR1 SEHNR, CDR2 FQNEAQ (reference sequence). CDR3 size: 14 residues. CDR3: CASSLAEDYLGAFF. CDR3 bases: TGTGCCAGCAGCTTAGCGGAGGATTATCTGGGGGCTTTCTTT. Combining the CDR3 with reference TRBV7-9 and TRBJ1-1 gives the whole variable domain DTGVSQNPRHKITKRGQNVTFRCDPISEHNRLYWYRQTLGQGPEFLTYFQNEAQLEKSRLLSDRFSAERPKGSFSTLEIQRTEQGDSAMYLCASSLAEDYLGAFFGQGTRLTVV.

The V and J genes are TRBV5-1 and TRBJ1-2, with D possibly matching TRBD1 (6 bases). From germline, CDR1 is SGHRS and CDR2 YFSETQ. Trimming left V 4 bases short and J 6 bases short, with 13 bases between. The CDR3 runs 13 residues. The CDR3 bases are TGCGCCAGCAGCCTACCCGCAGGGGATGGCTACACCTTC. Translated: CASSLPAGDGYTF.

The genes are TRBV27 and TRBJ2-5, with 12 bases lining up with TRBD2. CDR1 is MNHEY, CDR2 SMNVEV, per germline (reference sequence). J was trimmed by 0 bases and V by 5 bases; bases with no gene match: 7. The CDR3 contains 17 residues. CDR3 bases: TGTGCCAGCAGTCCAGGACTAGCGGGATTGTACCAAGAGACCCAGTACTTC. Amino acids: CASSPGLAGLYQETQYF.

The rearrangement joins TRBV10-3 to TRBJ1-6; the match to TRBD1 covers 10 bases. The germline V gene encodes CDR1 ENHRY and CDR2 SYGVKD. V was clipped by 7 bases and J by 10 bases; unmatched bases: 7. The CDR3 totals 14 residues. The CDR3: CAINGGTGDSPLHF. The CDR3 DNA reads TGTGCCATCAATGGGGGGACAGGGGACTCACCCCTCCACTTT.

The J gene is TRBJ2-1, the V gene TRBV5-6; tentatively, D is TRBD2 (5 bases). Looked up from germline, CDR1 is SGHDT and CDR2 is YYEEEE. This CDR3 contains 14 residues. V lost 0 bases, J lost 6 bases, and 10 bases lay in between. The CDR3 coding sequence is TGTGCCAGCAGCTTGGTGCAGGCGGGCAATGAGCAGTTCTTC. As protein: CASSLVQAGNEQFF.